One T cell receptor (beta chain) is described in this entry. Antigen: not known. This entry comes from a study of siplizumab effects on memory and regulatory T cells. Study-level findings and limits: Under siplizumab, alloreactive sequences traced to unstimulated CD4+ memory cells were significantly reduced. Mappable alloreactive CD4+ clones averaged approximately 69% Treg-derived with siplizumab versus roughly 25% in controls. The authors did not confirm suppressive function in proliferating Tregs from siplizumab cultures.

Assays examined 100,000 or so TCR templates per sample. Some clones are missing from TCRdb's copy, which holds only in-frame ones; the method was immunoSEQ multiplex PCR. The sample gives 60,000 or so clones, 93% of which show up once; roughly 38% is in the top ten. Between the trimmed V and J ends, which lost 3 bases and 1 base, there was a span of 6 bases. Germline V gives CDR1 SGHVS, CDR2 FQNEAQ. The CDR3 totals 14 residues. The sequenced sample was CD8+ T cells sorted from blood. V usage is TRBV7-8 and J usage is TRBJ2-2; D is unclear. The clonotype originates from a human donor in good health. This chain's CDR3 is CASSLTVNTGELFF. The CDR3 DNA reads TGTGCCAGCAGCTTGACCGTGAACACCGGGGAGCTGTTTTTT.